The clone carrying this TCR beta chain was seen more than once but under ten times. This sample stems from a study of blood T cell repertoires in COVID-19. Trimming shortened V by 0 bases and J by 7 bases, and 15 bases separated the two germline ends. In germline, CDR1 is SGHAT, CDR2 FQNNGV. CDR3 length: 15 amino acids. Using immunoSEQ multiplex PCR, the repertoire was profiled, and TCRdb retains in-frame clones only, with some absent. In the table there are some 260,000 clones, about 80% of which are singletons. This sequence originates from a man aged 25-45 years with acute COVID-19. Sequencing was carried out using PBMCs or T cells enriched from blood (not recorded which). V and J are TRBV11-2 and TRBJ1-2, with a tentative D call TRBD1 (6 bases). Here the CDR3 reads CASSLEWGTIAGYTF. CDR3 nucleotide sequence: TGTGCCAGCAGCTTAGAGTGGGGGACAATTGCTGGCTACACCTTC.